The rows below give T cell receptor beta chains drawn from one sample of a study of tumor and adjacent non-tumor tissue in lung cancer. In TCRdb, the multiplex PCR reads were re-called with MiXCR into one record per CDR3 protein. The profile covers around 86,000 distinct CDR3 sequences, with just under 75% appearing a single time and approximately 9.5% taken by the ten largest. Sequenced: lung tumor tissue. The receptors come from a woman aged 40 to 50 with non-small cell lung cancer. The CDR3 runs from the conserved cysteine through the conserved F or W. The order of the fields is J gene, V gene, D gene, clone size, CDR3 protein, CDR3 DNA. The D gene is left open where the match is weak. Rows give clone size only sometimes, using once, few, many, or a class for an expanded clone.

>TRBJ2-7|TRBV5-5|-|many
CASSLASPLGSEQYF
TGTGCCAGCAGCTTGGCCTCACCCCTCGGATCCGAGCAGTACTTC
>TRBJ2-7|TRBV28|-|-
CASSPPLDASYEQYF
TGTGCCAGCAGTCCCCCTTTGGATGCGTCCTACGAGCAGTACTTC
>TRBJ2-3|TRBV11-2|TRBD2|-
CANSFVTSGRVGDTQYF
TGTGCCAACAGCTTTGTTACTAGCGGGAGAGTTGGAGATACGCAGTATTTT
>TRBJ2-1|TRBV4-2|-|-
CASSQDQGTIGFGGFYNEQFF
TGTGCCAGCAGCCAAGATCAGGGGACTATCGGATTTGGGGGCTTCTACAATGAGCAGTTCTTC
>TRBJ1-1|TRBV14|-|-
CASSRAGGFAEAFF
TGTGCCAGCTCGCGGGCGGGCGGTTTCGCTGAAGCTTTCTTT
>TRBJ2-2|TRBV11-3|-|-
CANSLTGHGELFF
TGTGCCAACAGCTTAACCGGTCACGGGGAGCTGTTTTTT
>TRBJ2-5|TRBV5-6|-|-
CASTWKTRGHEIQYF
TGTGCCAGCACCTGGAAGACTAGGGGGCATGAGATCCAGTACTTC
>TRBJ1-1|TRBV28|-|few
CASGTVSVADTEAFF
TGTGCCAGCGGAACTGTGTCGGTGGCTGACACTGAGGCTTTCTTT
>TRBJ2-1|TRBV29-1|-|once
CNVAQHSYNEQFF
TGCAACGTTGCACAGCACTCCTATAATGAGCAGTTCTTC
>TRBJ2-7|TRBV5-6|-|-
CASSLRQSPRHF
TGTGCCAGCAGCTTGCGGCAAAGCCCGAGGCACTTC
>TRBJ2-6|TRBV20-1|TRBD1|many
CSAGKTGVNSGANVLTF
TGCAGTGCTGGAAAGACAGGGGTAAACTCTGGGGCCAACGTCCTGACTTTC